This T cell receptor beta chain stems from a study of beta chain features in type 1 diabetes. This clone was detected only a few times. The germline V gene has CDR1 MRHNA and CDR2 SNTAGT. The CDR3 runs 16 residues. Between the trimmed V and J ends, which lost 1 base and 6 bases, there was a span of 16 bases. Reverse transcription of all isolated RNA meant that expressed TCRB transcripts were sequenced. The data were produced by immunoSEQ multiplex PCR, yet TCRdb's version contains in-frame clones alone and is incomplete. The sample comprises hundreds of thousands of clones, about 15% of which are singletons, and about 6.6% rests with the top ten.

Sample: central memory CD4+ T cells from blood. The TCR originated in a man younger than 45 in good health. The chain recombines TRBV6-4 with TRBJ2-1; tentative D call: TRBD1 (6 bases). The CDR3 DNA sequence: TGTGCCAGCAGTGACTTCGCTAGGGGGTCTGGCAATGAGCAGTTCTTC. It specifies CASSDFARGSGNEQFF.